This T cell receptor (beta chain) was found in a study of shared clonotypes between healthy human individuals (dated by TCRdb to 2018 to 2021). As for the study more broadly: The cohort included a few men and a couple of women between 18 and 49 years of age. Per donor, three plates each were used for CD4 naive and CD4 memory, two for CD8 naive, and one for CD8 memory. Per donor, leukapheresis produced somewhere between about 0.85 and 10 billion PBMCs. To estimate repertoire size and how much clonotypes are shared between individuals, the study performed deep sequencing of blood TCR repertoires from roughly five healthy adults. Different laboratories and diverse techniques were used to prepare libraries and sequence TCR repertoires, to increase sequencing depth and limit assay-specific biases. The investigation overall reported the following: Naive subsets generally had larger estimated clonotype richness than memory subsets. Sampling was restricted to blood, and TCR repertoires in tissues likely differ from the TCR repertoires found in blood. Compared with non-shared clonotypes, the clonotypes found in all four sorted-subset donors had higher generation probabilities. Across a handful of donors, around 5.4% of naive CD4, roughly 3.8% of naive CD8, 2.3% of memory CD4, and 0.4% of memory CD8 clonotypes were shared. Because the study included a small number of donors, the genetic and exposure-history diversity represented was limited. Incomplete sequencing was indicated by rarefaction of sorted-subset datasets, despite the large sequencing depth. Pairwise subsampling led to the expectation that sequencing depth would affect the degree of clonotype sharing among donors.

The donors were healthy, HIV-negative adults who had no recently reported acute infections or vaccinations. Every donor was a Caucasian adult residing in Nashville, Tennessee, USA. CD4+ T cells were enriched by magnetic negative selection; naive cells were then positively selected on CD45RA, and the negative fraction formed the memory subset. Blood was collected by leukapheresis, and PBMCs were isolated by Ficoll-Histopaque density gradient centrifugation and then cryopreserved in liquid nitrogen vapor phase. Analytical flow cytometry was used to check the purity and quantity of every magnetically sorted T cell population. Genomic DNA was isolated from each sorted fraction and quantified by UV absorbance on a Nanodrop 2000c. A word on this clone: Its antigen target is currently unknown. The sample holds no much larger clone one base away, and base qualities are not on file.

TCR CDR3 regions were amplified from genomic DNA by multiplex PCR using the deep immunoSEQ assay. For each cell subset, the extracted genomic DNA was distributed evenly across all wells of several immunoSEQ 96-well plates, and each plate served as one replicate. For sorted subsets, around 200 ng genomic DNA, equal to tens of thousands of T cell genomes, was loaded into each replicate PCR. Purified libraries were measured with a Qubit 3.0 fluorometer, size-checked on a Bioanalyzer 2100, and measured again with the KAPA Library Quantification kit. Every immunoSEQ 96-well plate was sequenced on a separate single-read 150-cycle Illumina NextSeq 550 flow cell. In the source study's methods: Because only junctional sequences without quality scores were contained in the immunoSEQ output, filtering matching that applied to full-length reads could not be performed. To assign V/J genes and CDR3, sequences were annotated using PyIR, a Python wrapper for IgBLAST v1.9, with IMGT germline references. Reads were removed for weak V/J assignments (E-value above 1e-6), missing CDR3, stop codons, out-of-frame junctions, or ambiguous translated residues. A V3J clonotype was defined by an identical inferred V gene, J gene, and CDR3 amino acid sequence. Percentage overlap between repertoires was computed as shared unique clonotypes divided by the size of the smaller repertoire. RTK rarefaction, the Chao1 estimator, and Recon v2.1 estimates of unobserved clonotypes were used to assess repertoire richness. Generation probabilities were computed with OLGA for all TCRbeta clonotypes obtained by the gDNA method from a handful of donors. TCRdb re-hosts the immuneACCESS table, in-frame sequences only. Its copies lack some clones; in the studies checked, an unresolved V gene accounts for under half of them, and the cause for the rest is not known. The D gene and trimming were derived from the DNA, and the V and J assignments and clone size from that table. Counted in this sample were approximately 2,000,000 clones; about nine tenths of them appeared once. The biggest ten clones account for around 0.38% of the sample.

This clonotype was sampled from a young man in good health. Some clones in this sample may be carry-over from other donors' samples. Sequenced material: naive CD4+ T cells from PBMCs. The sample's cell subset or site label is to be understood as: CD45RA+ positively selected.

The CDR3 loop reads CASRDSSNEQFF. DNA sequence: TGTGCCAGCAGGGACAGTAGCAATGAGCAGTTCTTC. The sequence joins TRBV6-1 to TRBJ2-1, and TRBD1 may be the D gene, going by 6 matching bases. V drops 6 bases and J drops 6 bases, leaving 9 bases in between. Reading from cysteine to phenylalanine, the CDR3 counts 12 amino acids. Only the CDR3 DNA stays, 36 bases, in frame from base 1. The germline V gene encodes CDR1 MNHNS and CDR2 SASEGT.